Listed below are T cell receptor beta chains from one sample, sequenced in a study of human T cells and chemical hapten exposure. TCRdb recomputed calls from the RACE reads with MiXCR, one row per CDR3 protein. Of 150,000 to 200,000 distinct CDR3 sequences in the sample, 13% to 15% were seen once. This sample comprised whole blood, obtained in connection with sensitization to the hapten diphenylcyclopropenone (DPC). The receptors were sampled from a woman between 25 and 40 years old with alopecia areata. Some clones in this sample may be carry-over from other donors' samples. Each CDR3 is given with its conserved first and last residue. D genes are given only for firm matches. A row's size may be missing; if present it is once, few, many or a size class.

TRBV7-2	many	TRBD2	TRBJ2-3	TGTGCCAGCAGCTTTTTGCGGGGGGCGAGCACAGATACGCAGTATTTT	CASSFLRGASTDTQYF
TRBV28	NA	NA	TRBJ1-5	TGTGCCAGCAGTCTATCGCAAGGGCCCCTCAATCAGCCCCAGCATTTT	CASSLSQGPLNQPQHF
TRBV11-2	few	NA	TRBJ2-1	TGTGCCAGCAGCTCCCTATTAAACAATGAGCAGTTCTTC	CASSSLLNNEQFF
TRBV5-1	NA	TRBD1	TRBJ2-1	TGCGCCAGCAGCTTGGAAAGGGGGCGGAATGAGCAGTTCTTC	CASSLERGRNEQFF
TRBV11-1	NA	NA	TRBJ2-7	TGTGCCAGCGGCTTAGAGCAGCGGACAGCCACTTACGAGCAGTACTTC	CASGLEQRTATYEQYF
TRBV2	NA	NA	TRBJ2-6	TGTGCCAGCAGTGAGATCCGGGGCGGCGGGGCCAACGTCCTGACTTTC	CASSEIRGGGANVLTF
TRBV20-1	once	NA	TRBJ2-1	TGCAGTGCTAGCCGTTCAGGGAATGAGCAGTTCTTC	CSASRSGNEQFF
TRBV6-5	many	NA	TRBJ1-5	TGTGCCAGCAGCTCCGACTACAATCAGCCCCAGCATTTT	CASSSDYNQPQHF
TRBV18	NA	TRBD2	TRBJ2-1	TGTGCCAGCTCACCCCGGACTAGCGGGGGGTCCAGGGGTGGATACAATGAGCAGTTCTTC	CASSPRTSGGSRGGYNEQFF
TRBV20-1	once	NA	TRBJ1-1	TGCAGTGCTCCGAAGACAGTTAAGAACACTGAAGCTTTCTTT	CSAPKTVKNTEAFF
TRBV9	few	TRBD2	TRBJ2-1	TGTGCCAGCAGCGTGGAAGCGGGGGGCGTCCCGAGCTCCTACAATGAGCAGTTCTTC	CASSVEAGGVPSSYNEQFF
TRBV20-1	few	NA	TRBJ2-7	TGCAGTGCCCATTCCCGGGGGGCTGAGTACTTC	CSAHSRGAEYF
TRBV7-2	NA	NA	TRBJ2-7	TGTGCCAGCAGCTCTATGACGGTATTAAGCTCCTACGAGCAGTACTTC	CASSSMTVLSSYEQYF
TRBV12-3/TRBV12-4	many	NA	TRBJ1-5	TGTGCCAGCACCCCCGGACGCGCTCAGCCCCAGCATTTT	CASTPGRAQPQHF
TRBV11-2	NA	NA	TRBJ1-1	TGTGCCAGCAGCCAAAGGCAGGGTTTCACTGAAGCTTTCTTT	CASSQRQGFTEAFF
TRBV2	NA	NA	TRBJ1-4	TGTGCCAGCAGCGAGGGACCCAGTGGTGAAAAACTGTTTTTT	CASSEGPSGEKLFF
TRBV28	few	NA	TRBJ2-1	TGTGCCAGCAGTTCCCCGGGGCTAGGGCCCAACAATGAGCAGTTCTTC	CASSSPGLGPNNEQFF
TRBV4-1	NA	NA	TRBJ2-2	TGCGCCAGCAGCCAAGTAGGCGGGGTCACCGGGGAGCTGTTTTTT	CASSQVGGVTGELFF